The source of this T cell receptor beta chain is a study of blood T cell repertoires in COVID-19. Whole-study context: The United States, Italy and Spain supplied acute and convalescent COVID-19 samples. Sample material is recorded as cDNA or gDNA derived from T cells, B-cell-depleted T cells, or PBMCs.

The germline V and J ends were trimmed by 3 bases and 4 bases, with 7 bases remaining between them. The CDR3 totals 13 residues. In the source study's methods: Amplification from reference gene primers served as the basis for estimated nucleated cell counts. Some clones are missing from TCRdb's copy, which holds only in-frame ones; the method was immunoSEQ multiplex PCR. The V and J calls and clone size come from that table; D and trimming were worked out from the DNA. The sample shows roughly 100,000 clones, around 88% of them seen only once. For this clone: Other DNA variants within this sample encode the same CDR3.

The sequencing input was peripheral blood. The source is a human donor in a cohort sampled during active COVID-19. The rearrangement uses TRBV12-3 or TRBV12-4 and TRBJ2-1, with a weak D call TRBD1 (5 bases). CDR3 region: CASSFRGYNEQFF. The DNA for the CDR3 is TGTGCCAGCAGTTTTAGGGGATACAATGAGCAGTTCTTC.